The clone carrying this TCR beta chain was observed a few times. Its specificity is not known. PBMCs were obtained from approximately 10 ml fresh peripheral blood. The CDR3 totals 16 residues. The V and J ends lost 2 bases and 1 base respectively, with 15 bases between them. CDR1 is SGDLS, CDR2 YYNGEE, per germline. The sample originates from a study of T cells in Graves' hyperthyroidism and ophthalmopathy. Study outcomes and limitations: Patients with ophthalmopathy were separated from those with stable hyperthyroidism by a 13 V-J model. Model predictions of ophthalmopathy came a median roughly 6.4 months before onset.

The investigators amplified TCR beta CDR3 regions from RNA transcripts. Researchers ran a first-round RT-PCR on the TCR CDR3 using the HTBI primer set. TCRdb analysed the multiplex PCR reads with MiXCR anew, one entry per CDR3 protein. The table shows 550,000 to 600,000 distinct CDR3 sequences, with 16% occurring only once. J is TRBJ1-1 and V is TRBV9; D may be TRBD1 (6 bases). The receptor comes from a woman aged 18-29 years with Graves' hyperthyroidism. Sequenced sample: blood. The CDR3 loop reads CASSVGGRGGNTEAFF. CDR3 nucleotides: TGTGCCAGCAGCGTGGGGGGGCGGGGGGGGAACACTGAAGCTTTCTTT.